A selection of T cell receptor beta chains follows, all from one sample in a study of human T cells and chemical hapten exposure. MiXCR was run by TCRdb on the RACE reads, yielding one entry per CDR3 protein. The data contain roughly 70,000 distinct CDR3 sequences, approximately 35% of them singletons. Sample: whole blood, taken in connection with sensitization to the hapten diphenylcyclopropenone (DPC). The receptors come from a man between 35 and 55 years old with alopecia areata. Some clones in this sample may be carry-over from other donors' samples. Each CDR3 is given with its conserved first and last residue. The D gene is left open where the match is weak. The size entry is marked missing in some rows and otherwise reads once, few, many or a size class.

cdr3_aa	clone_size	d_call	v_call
CASSEQPGGIKRGEQYF	few	-	TRBV10-1
CSAPSRGIRTTEAFF	-	-	TRBV20-1
CASSSGSGLATDTQYF	many	TRBD2	TRBV7-2
CASSLVGVQETQYF	once	-	TRBV7-9
CASSMWTELSYNEQFF	few	-	TRBV12-3/TRBV12-4
CASTEGGQRDEQFF	few	-	TRBV6-5
CASSDSTSGSNEQFF	few	TRBD2	TRBV6-4
CSAYNRGLTDTQYF	-	TRBD1	TRBV20-1
CASSQDAGGTTTDTQYF	-	TRBD2	TRBV14
CSASRTGITDTQYF	few	TRBD1	TRBV20-1
CASSPYGPGGTSQETQYF	few	TRBD1	TRBV18
CASSPQQGENSYEQYF	-	TRBD1	TRBV7-6
CASSYFPDGSSYNEQFF	-	-	TRBV6-2/TRBV6-3
CASSWGGQETQYF	-	TRBD2	TRBV5-1
CASSLRRGIGNTIYF	-	-	TRBV27
CASSLVIAGVEQFF	once	TRBD2	TRBV5-1
CASSSRDRVQETQYF	-	TRBD1	TRBV7-9
CASSLRQGMVYEQYF	-	TRBD1	TRBV13
CATSETRGTNGIYNEQFF	-	-	TRBV24-1